The 6 T cell receptor beta chains presented below share a single source sample, sequenced in a study of T-cell reconstitution after alpha-beta-depleted transplantation in children. Unique molecular identifiers tagged the TCRbeta library. MiXCR was run by TCRdb on the PCR reads, yielding one entry per CDR3 protein. Altogether roughly 610,000 distinct CDR3 sequences are present, roughly 10% being singletons, with the ten largest covering roughly 4%. Here the sequenced sample was PBMCs from the stem cell graft donor, taken from the stem cell graft. These receptors were obtained from a human donor who donated a stem cell graft to a child with acute myeloid leukemia.

The V gene is TRBV15, the J gene TRBJ1-5; D call uncertain. V lost 1 base, J lost 0 bases, and 16 bases lay in between. Germline V gives CDR1 LNHNV, CDR2 YYDKDF (reference sequence). This CDR3 comprises 18 residues. The CDR3 here is CATSRAQGRRLSNQPQHF. DNA of the CDR3: TGTGCCACCAGCAGAGCCCAAGGGCGGAGACTTAGCAATCAGCCCCAGCATTTT.

The table lists this clonotype with a few counts. The chain is built from TRBV29-1 and TRBJ2-1; 9 bases fit TRBD2. The germline V gene encodes CDR1 SQVTM and CDR2 ANQGSEA. The V segment lost 4 bases and the J segment 3 bases; nucleotides outside the gene matches: 13. The CDR3 is 17 amino acids. The CDR3 here is CSVASRREGRLYNEQFF. CDR3 DNA: TGCAGCGTTGCCTCCCGGCGGGAGGGCCGTCTCTACAATGAGCAGTTCTTC.

This clonotype was found many times. CDR3 bases: TGTGCCAGCAGCAGACAGGGGAGAGAGACCCAGTACTTC. Protein sequence: CASSRQGRETQYF. The rearrangement joins TRBV9 to TRBJ2-5; 8 bases agree with TRBD1. V lost 4 bases to trimming and J lost 4 bases; unmatched junction nucleotides: 3. Germline V CDR1 and CDR2: SGDLS, YYNGEE. This CDR3 is built from 13 residues.

This clonotype was recorded at least ten times. The chain recombines TRBV7-3 with TRBJ2-5; D remains ambiguous. The CDR3 runs to 15 residues. Germline V gene sequence: CDR1 SGHTA, CDR2 FQGTGA. Trimming took off 0 bases at V and 1 base at J, with 9 bases between the two ends. In nucleotides, the CDR3 is TGTGCCAGCAGCTTAACCCAACGCGGCCAAGAGACCCAGTACTTC. The encoded protein is CASSLTQRGQETQYF.

This clonotype occurred many times. The rearrangement links TRBV29-1 to TRBJ2-2, with 8 bases matching TRBD1. Germline V lookup: CDR1 SQVTM, CDR2 ANQGSEA. CDR3 length: 13 residues. The V segment lost 8 bases and the J segment 6 bases; nucleotides outside the gene matches: 8. CDR3 nucleotides: TGCAGCTCGCAGGACAGGGTTGCCGGGGAGCTGTTTTTT. Amino acid sequence: CSSQDRVAGELFF.

The table lists this clonotype with many counts. The chain uses TRBV5-1 and TRBJ2-3, with D possibly matching TRBD1 (6 bases). Germline values: CDR1 SGHRS, CDR2 YFSETQ. The CDR3 is 16 residues long. Trimming cost V 0 bases and J 4 bases, with 15 bases left between them. The CDR3 sequence is CASSLESPKGADTQYF. The CDR3, as DNA: TGCGCCAGCAGCTTGGAATCCCCCAAGGGGGCAGATACGCAGTATTTT.